This T cell receptor (beta chain) was recorded in a study of regulatory and conventional T cells in breast cancer (dated by TCRdb to 2013 to 2016). Worth noting for this clonotype: Its antigen target is currently unknown. A read error is possible here, since a much larger clone lies one base away.

Per the germline V gene, SGHRS is the CDR1 and YFSETQ is the CDR2. The CDR3 has 15 amino acids, counting the end cysteine and phenylalanine. The read is trimmed to its CDR3 DNA, 45 bases read in frame from base 1. The library was prepared using PCR. Sequenced using an Illumina MiSeq. The public reads were run again by TCRdb, first through fastp at Q25 and then through MiXCR, and only productive beta chains were kept. Merged by CDR3 protein, the rows form single entries marked with the most common genes and DNA. The table for this sample lists 9,500 to 13,000 distinct CDR3 sequences; just under 35% of them were counted only once. In total, the top ten clones hold roughly 6.1% of the sample.

The origin of this receptor is a male donor in good health. Sequenced sample: conventional T cells from blood. The chain couples TRBV5-1 to TRBJ1-6, with the D gene call left open. The CDR3 protein sequence reads: CVSSPLGSGNSPLHF. The bases read TGCGTCAGCAGCCCGCTAGGGTCTGGGAATTCACCCCTCCACTTT.